One T cell receptor beta chain is described in this entry. No antigen is known for it. Germline assignment: CDR1 LNHDA and CDR2 SQIVND (reference sequence). The CDR3 contains 14 residues. V lost 7 bases to trimming and J lost 3 bases; unmatched junction nucleotides: 4. 60 Vbeta and 13 Jbeta primers were used in PCR. Profiled with immunoSEQ multiplex PCR; TCRdb holds only in-frame clones, not every one. The top ten hold about 2.2% of the sample, which has some 150,000 clones, around 80% seen once. The data were obtained in a study of cytomegalovirus exposure and HLA in healthy donors. The overall study: Among the 370 or so donors who were genotyped, over 70% fell in the genetic ancestry cluster that is associated with self-reported Caucasian donors.

Notes on the study in general: Most observed TCR sequences were rare, whereas some public TCRs were detected in many donors. The majority of CMV-associated TCR beta chains were reported as apparently HLA-restricted in a later analysis. Most of the TCR beta V segments (in an earlier analysis) were productive either about 87% or about 30% of the time.

The TCR was taken from a man in his forties in good health and CMV-seronegative. The sequencing input was PBMCs. The chain has TRBV19 and TRBJ2-2, with 8 bases identical to TRBD1. CDR3 in DNA: TGTGCCAGTACCTCGACAGGGGACACCGGGGAGCTGTTTTTT. Residues: CASTSTGDTGELFF.